This entry describes one T cell receptor (beta chain). What it binds is unknown. These data are taken from a study of PD-1 blockade in classical Hodgkin lymphoma. Study-wide findings and caveats: Newly diagnosed patients reportedly had lower baseline TCR diversity than healthy donors. While CD8+ TCR diversity did not rise significantly by C4D1, CD4+ TCR diversity did.

Trimming left V 3 bases short and J 3 bases short, with 14 bases between. The CDR3 totals 15 residues. The V gene's germline CDR1 is LNHDA and CDR2 SQIVND (reference sequence). The time point here: cycle 4 day 1 (C4D1), after 5 to 7 weeks of nivolumab. Relapses following autologous stem cell transplantation were seen in all patients, with brentuximab vedotin exposure varying. Investigators isolated CD4+ T cells from thawed PBMCs through magnetic negative selection. Sequencing was performed with immunoSEQ multiplex PCR; in TCRdb, only in-frame clones are kept and a portion is missing. The sample has under 35,000 clones, 75% to 90% seen once.

This chain uses TRBV19 with TRBJ1-1; no reliable D call. This specimen was CD4+ T cells from blood, taken before the fourth cycle of nivolumab. The origin of this receptor is a human donor with classical Hodgkin lymphoma. CDR3 in DNA: TGTGCCAGTAGTATTTCGGCGGGGTTGGACACTGAAGCTTTCTTT. Protein: CASSISAGLDTEAFF.